The 17 T cell receptor beta chains in this list originate from one sample, sequenced in a study of cytomegalovirus exposure and HLA in healthy donors. The PCR ran on 60 Vbeta and 13 Jbeta primers. TCRdb's table, derived via immunoSEQ multiplex PCR, lists solely in-frame clones and lacks some. Here the sample spans some 80,000 clones, about 78% being singletons. Sequenced input: PBMCs. Every receptor here comes from a man between 18 and 29 years old in good health and CMV-seropositive.

The chain has TRBV6-5 and TRBJ1-2; 8 nucleotides line up with TRBD1. Trimming cost V 6 bases and J 4 bases; bases outside gene matches: 7. The CDR3 spans 14 residues. Germline V gene lookup returns CDR1 MNHEY and CDR2 SVGAGI. The CDR3 DNA is TGTGCCAGCAGGGACGGACAGGGTACCTATGGCTACACCTTC. Its translation: CASRDGQGTYGYTF.

The chain recombines TRBV4-1 with TRBJ2-7, with 9 positions matching TRBD1. The germline gives CDR1 MGHRA, CDR2 YSYEKL. The CDR3 runs to 16 residues. Losses at the gene ends were 0 bases for V and 7 bases for J; bases not matched to a gene: 10. CDR3 in amino acids: CASSQDLGQGWGEQYF. For the CDR3, the DNA is TGCGCCAGCAGCCAAGATTTGGGACAGGGTTGGGGGGAGCAGTACTTC.

This clone was seen once. The chain recombines TRBV18 with TRBJ2-7; tentatively, D is TRBD1 (6 bases). The CDR3 contains 16 residues. The ends were cut back, 4 bases at V and 0 bases at J, with 16 bases in the middle. Germline-derived CDR1 and CDR2 are KGHSH and LQKENI. The CDR3 reads CASSLLRDTYSYEQYF. CDR3 nucleotide sequence: TGTGCCAGCTCACTCCTCCGGGACACGTACTCCTACGAGCAGTACTTC.

In this sample, this clone turned up once. J is TRBJ2-3 and V is TRBV4-1; D remains ambiguous. CDR1 and CDR2 from the germline V gene are MGHRA and YSYEKL. Trimming took off 3 bases at V and 4 bases at J, with 8 bases between the two ends. The CDR3 consists of 13 residues. For the CDR3, the DNA is TGCGCCAGCAGCCATCCCCCCTCAGATACGCAGTATTTT. Translated: CASSHPPSDTQYF.

The rearrangement joins TRBV6-5 to TRBJ1-2, with D unresolved. The CDR3 runs to 11 residues. V gave up 7 bases and J gave up 8 bases, with 11 bases separating them. In germline, CDR1 is MNHEY, CDR2 SVGAGI. CDR3 nucleotides: TGTGCCAGCAAGAATGCGATGGGCTACACCTTC. It yields the protein CASKNAMGYTF.

This rearrangement joins TRBV5-1 to TRBJ1-1; D remains unclear. Germline V CDR1 and CDR2: SGHRS, YFSETQ. CDR3 size: 13 residues. Trimming pared 5 bases from V and 5 bases from J, leaving 13 bases between. DNA of the CDR3: TGCGCCAGCAGTCTTACGATCAGTACTGAAGCTTTCTTT. It codes for CASSLTISTEAFF.

The chain joins TRBV19 to TRBJ1-5; tentative D call: TRBD1 (5 bases). Germline V gene lookup returns CDR1 LNHDA and CDR2 SQIVND (reference sequence). This CDR3 is 12 amino acids long. The V end lost 7 bases, the J end lost 6 bases, and 10 bases lay between the germline ends. CDR3 nucleotides: TGTGCCAGTACCAGGGTCGGTCAGCCCCAGCATTTT. It encodes CASTRVGQPQHF.

This chain joins TRBV5-1 and TRBJ2-7; the D gene is possibly TRBD2 (6 bases). The CDR3 has 11 amino acids. Germline CDR1 and CDR2: SGHRS and YFSETQ. The V end lost 4 bases, the J end lost 4 bases, and 6 bases lay between the germline ends. CDR3 nucleotide sequence: TGCGCCAGCAGCGGGGGGTACGAGCAGTACTTC. This sequence encodes CASSGGYEQYF.

This clone was found once. The V and J genes are TRBV10-3 and TRBJ2-1, with 12 positions matching TRBD2. The CDR3 is 16 amino acids. Per the germline V gene, CDR1 is ENHRY and CDR2 is SYGVKD. The J segment lost 6 bases and the V segment lost 6 bases, leaving 9 bases of the junction unmatched. CDR3 protein: CAIRPTSGSTVNEQFF. As DNA, the CDR3 is TGTGCCATCAGACCGACTAGCGGGAGTACGGTCAATGAGCAGTTCTTC.

This clone has just one count. This sequence joins TRBV6-5 and TRBJ2-4; 9 positions agree with TRBD2. The CDR3 length is 15 residues. The junction had 6 bases not matched to a gene; V was cut back by 9 bases and J by 0 bases. CDR1 and CDR2 (germline): MNHEY, SVGAGI. CDR3 DNA: TGTGCCAGTGCAGCGGGGGGACTAGCCAAAAACATTCAGTACTTC. It translates to CASAAGGLAKNIQYF.

This sequence joins TRBV7-2 and TRBJ2-7; no definite D call. Deletions cut 2 bases from V and 0 bases from J, with 11 bases between. Germline V gene lookup returns CDR1 SGHTA and CDR2 FQGNSA. The CDR3 is made up of 15 amino acids. CDR3 in DNA: TGTGCCAGCAGCTTACGGGTGTCAAGCTCCTACGAGCAGTACTTC. It yields the protein CASSLRVSSSYEQYF.

This clone was seen only once. The J gene is TRBJ1-5, the V gene TRBV2, with D possibly being TRBD1 (6 bases). Trimming cost V 3 bases and J 3 bases, with 12 bases left between them. Germline V gene data show CDR1 as SNHLY and CDR2 as FYNNEI. The CDR3 is 15 residues long. CDR3 region: CASSEAGAINQPQHF. In DNA form, the CDR3 reads TGTGCCAGCAGTGAGGCAGGGGCTATCAATCAGCCCCAGCATTTT.

The chain is built from TRBV4-1 and TRBJ2-1; TRBD1 aligns across 9 bases. This CDR3 spans 14 amino acids. Losses at the gene ends were 8 bases for V and 4 bases for J; bases not matched to a gene: 6. Germline V gives CDR1 MGHRA, CDR2 YSYEKL. CDR3 nucleotide sequence: TGCGCCAGCGGTGGGACAGGGACTTACAATGAGCAGTTCTTC. Amino acid sequence: CASGGTGTYNEQFF.

Within the sample, this clone is large. V usage is TRBV13 and J usage is TRBJ2-5; 8 positions match TRBD1. V trimming: 5 bases; J trimming: 2 bases; junction bases outside the gene matches: 13. Germline CDR1 PRHDT, CDR2 FYEKMQ (reference sequence). The CDR3 totals 17 residues. CDR3 region: CASSLTSYRGWQETQYF. DNA of the CDR3: TGTGCCAGCAGCCTAACCTCCTACAGGGGGTGGCAAGAGACCCAGTACTTC.

This sequence joins TRBV28 and TRBJ2-7, with 7 bases fitting TRBD2. Germline V lookup: CDR1 MDHEN, CDR2 SYDVKM. The CDR3 has 20 amino acids. The trim removed 3 bases at V and 2 bases at J, leaving 22 bases unmatched. The CDR3 coding sequence is TGTGCCAGCAGTTTGGATCGTTGGGGAGGGAAACACCCTAACGCCTACGAGCAGTACTTC. Protein: CASSLDRWGGKHPNAYEQYF. Full variable domain (remainder filled in from reference TRBV28 and TRBJ2-7): DVKVTQSSRYLVKRTGEKVFLECVQDMDHENMFWYRQDPGLGLRLIYFSYDVKMKEKGDIPEGYSVSREKKERFSLILESASTNQTSMYLCASSLDRWGGKHPNAYEQYFGPGTRLTVT.

The chain has TRBV5-1 and TRBJ1-5; weak D call: TRBD1 (6 bases). V lost 0 bases and J lost 3, with 10 bases in between. Germline CDR1 SGHRS, CDR2 YFSETQ. There are 15 residues in the CDR3. The CDR3, as DNA: TGCGCCAGCAGCTTGGGGGGGGGCTTCAATCAGCCCCAGCATTTT. Its protein product is CASSLGGGFNQPQHF. Full variable domain (outside the CDR3, taken from reference TRBV5-1 and TRBJ1-5): KAGVTQTPRYLIKTRGQQVTLSCSPISGHRSVSWYQQTPGQGLQFLFEYFSETQRNKGNFPGRFSGRQFSNSRSEMNVSTLELGDSALYLCASSLGGGFNQPQHFGDGTRLSIL.

The genes are TRBV18 and TRBJ2-1; D may be TRBD2 (5 bases). The CDR3 is 14 residues long. The germline V gene has CDR1 KGHSH and CDR2 LQKENI. V lost 6 bases and J 7 bases, leaving 16 bases between the germline ends. The CDR3 coding sequence is TGTGCCAGCTCGGCAACCGGAGGTGAGAATGAGCAGTTCTTC. It is translated as CASSATGGENEQFF.